The following is a T cell receptor (beta chain) sequence with its context. This sample is part of a study of blood T cell repertoires in COVID-19. Across the whole study: T cells, B-cell-depleted T cells, or PBMCs supplied cDNA or gDNA.

Germline-derived CDR1 and CDR2 are MNHEY and SVGAGI. Trimming stripped 6 bases from V and 4 bases from J, with 9 bases between. The CDR3 runs to 13 residues. TCRdb's copy holds only in-frame clones and misses some; the assay was immunoSEQ multiplex PCR. The table records around 700,000 clones, around 89% of them present only once. This rearrangement joins TRBV6-5 to TRBJ2-2, with D possibly TRBD2 on 6 matching bases. Sequencing input: peripheral blood. This sequence originates from a woman between 18 and 29 years old with acute or convalescent COVID-19. CDR3 nucleotides: TGTGCCAGCAGACTGGGGGGCACCGGGGAGCTGTTTTTT. It is translated as CASRLGGTGELFF.